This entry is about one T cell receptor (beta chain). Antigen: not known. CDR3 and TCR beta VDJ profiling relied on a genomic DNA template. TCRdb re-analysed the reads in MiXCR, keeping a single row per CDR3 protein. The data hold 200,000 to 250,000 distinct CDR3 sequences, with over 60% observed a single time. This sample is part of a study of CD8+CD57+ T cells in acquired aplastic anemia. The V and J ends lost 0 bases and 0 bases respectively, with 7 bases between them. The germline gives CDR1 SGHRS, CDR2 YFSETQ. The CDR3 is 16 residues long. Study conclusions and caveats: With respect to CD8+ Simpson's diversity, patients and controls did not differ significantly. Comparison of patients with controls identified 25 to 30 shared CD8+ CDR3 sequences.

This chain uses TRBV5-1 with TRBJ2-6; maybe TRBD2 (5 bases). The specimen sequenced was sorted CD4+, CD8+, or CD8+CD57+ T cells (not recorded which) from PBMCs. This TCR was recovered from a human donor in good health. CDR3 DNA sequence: TGCGCCAGCAGCTTGGTGGGGAGCTCTGGGGCCAACGTCCTGACTTTC. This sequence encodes CASSLVGSSGANVLTF. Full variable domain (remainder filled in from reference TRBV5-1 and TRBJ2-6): KAGVTQTPRYLIKTRGQQVTLSCSPISGHRSVSWYQQTPGQGLQFLFEYFSETQRNKGNFPGRFSGRQFSNSRSEMNVSTLELGDSALYLCASSLVGSSGANVLTFGAGSRLTVL.